The 9 T cell receptor beta chains below all came from one sample that was sequenced in a study of T-cell memory formation after mild COVID-19. TCRdb reprocessed the 5' RACE reads with MiXCR, giving one entry per CDR3 protein. This table has roughly 170,000 distinct CDR3 sequences, about a fifth appearing once. Sequencing was carried out using PBMCs or a T cell subset sorted from them (not recorded which). These receptors all come from an adult woman who had mild COVID-19 (a few samples of this study predate the infection). Cell type and time point are not known.

The chain couples TRBV6-5 to TRBJ1-2, with D possibly being TRBD1 (6 bases). This CDR3 is built from 12 residues. The germline V gene encodes CDR1 MNHEY and CDR2 SVGAGI. The ends were cut back, 5 bases at V and 6 bases at J, with 10 bases in the middle. In nucleotides, the CDR3 is TGTGCCAGCAGTCCACAGGGTAATGGCTACACCTTC. Its protein product is CASSPQGNGYTF.

This clonotype was detected only a few times. The rearrangement links TRBV3-1 to TRBJ2-2, with 13 bases that match TRBD2. The ends lost 2 bases at V and 2 bases at J; junction bases unmatched: 5. Germline V gene sequence: CDR1 LGHDT, CDR2 YNNKEL (reference sequence). The CDR3 covers 18 residues. For the CDR3, the DNA is TGTGCCAGCAGCCAAACTAGCGGGGGGGCCCGAAACACCGGGGAGCTGTTTTTT. It translates to CASSQTSGGARNTGELFF. The full variable domain, with the rest looked up from reference TRBV3-1 and TRBJ2-2, is DTAVSQTPKYLVTQMGNDKSIKCEQNLGHDTMYWYKQDSKKFLKIMFSYNNKELIINETVPNRFSPKSPDKAHLNLHINSLELGDSAVYFCASSQTSGGARNTGELFFGEGSRLTVL.

Written as DNA, the CDR3 is TGTGCCACCGGAGGGGGCACAGATACGCAGTATTTT. The encoded protein is CATGGGTDTQYF. The chain uses TRBV15 and TRBJ2-3; possible D gene TRBD2, 6 bases. CDR1 is LNHNV, CDR2 YYDKDF, per germline (reference sequence). The CDR3 extends over 12 amino acids. Deletions cut 8 bases from V and 1 base from J, with 7 bases between. Variable domain in full (rest from reference TRBV15 and TRBJ2-3): DAMVIQNPRYQVTQFGKPVTLSCSQTLNHNVMYWYQQKSSQAPKLLFHYYDKDFNNEADTPDNFQSRRPNTSFCFLDIRSPGLGDTAMYLCATGGGTDTQYFGPGTRLTVL.

This clonotype was picked up a small number of times. This chain joins TRBV5-1 and TRBJ1-1; D gene uncertain. The V gene's germline CDR1 is SGHRS and CDR2 YFSETQ. The ends were cut back, 2 bases at V and 3 bases at J, with 8 bases in the middle. The length of the CDR3 is 13 residues. CDR3 protein: CASSLDRYTEAFF. DNA for the CDR3: TGCGCCAGCAGCTTAGACCGTTACACTGAAGCTTTCTTT.

This clonotype was seen a few times. Here the CDR3 DNA reads TGTGCCAGCAGCCTCCCCCCCACAGATACGCAGTATTTT. It translates to CASSLPPTDTQYF. The genes are TRBV11-3 and TRBJ2-3; D call uncertain. Germline values: CDR1 SGHNT, CDR2 YENEEA. This CDR3 is 13 amino acids long. V gave up 5 bases and J gave up 2 bases, with 8 bases separating them.

The CDR3 reads CASSLGMAHNEQFF. The CDR3 region has the DNA TGTGCCAGCAGTTTAGGGATGGCTCACAATGAGCAGTTCTTC. The V gene is TRBV27, the J gene TRBJ2-1; no clear D gene. V was pared by 2 bases and J by 5 bases, with 10 bases between. In germline, CDR1 is MNHEY, CDR2 SMNVEV (reference sequence). The CDR3 has 14 residues.

This clonotype was seen a few times. The rearrangement joins TRBV3-1 to TRBJ2-7; D is unresolved. From germline, CDR1 is LGHDT and CDR2 YNNKEL (reference sequence). V gave up 6 bases and J gave up 0 bases, with 12 bases separating them. The CDR3 totals 14 residues. The DNA of the CDR3 is TGTGCCAGCAGGCACAGTTCTAGCTCCTACGAGCAGTACTTC. Translated: CASRHSSSSYEQYF.

This sequence joins TRBV29-1 and TRBJ2-1; 7 bases agree with TRBD2. This CDR3 has 15 residues. Germline V CDR1 and CDR2: SQVTM, ANQGSEA. V lost 0 bases, J lost 5 bases, and 7 bases stayed unmatched. The CDR3 protein is CSVEDQRERHNEQFF. The DNA for the CDR3 is TGCAGCGTTGAAGATCAGCGGGAACGACACAATGAGCAGTTCTTC.

A few counts support this clonotype. The chain has TRBV5-6 and TRBJ2-1; D might be TRBD1 (6 bases). Germline V CDR1 and CDR2: SGHDT, YYEEEE. The germline V and J ends were trimmed by 0 bases and 8 bases, with 12 bases remaining between them. This CDR3 has 14 amino acids. CDR3 in amino acids: CASSLGQGKDEQFF. The CDR3 bases are TGTGCCAGCAGCTTGGGGCAGGGGAAGGATGAGCAGTTCTTC.